One TCR beta chain is described in this entry. The data originate from a study of identical twins. The germline V and J ends were trimmed by 0 bases and 2 bases, with 11 bases remaining between them. There are 14 residues in the CDR3. CDR1 is DFQATT and CDR2 is SNEGSKA in the germline V gene (reference sequence). TCRdb re-analysed the 5' RACE reads in MiXCR, keeping a single row per CDR3 protein. This table has some 790,000 distinct CDR3 sequences, roughly 20% appearing once. The data were also submitted as part of a second study, on T cells expressing NK-cell markers. In that study: Dominant NKG2C+ clonotypes in five or six donors made up about 1.0-7.0% of CD8+ T cells.

Sequencing was carried out using PBMCs. The V gene is TRBV20-1, the J gene TRBJ2-7; no firm D call. The TCR sequence derives from a woman under 30 in good health. CDR3 nucleotide sequence: TGCAGTGCTAGAGAAACACGATATCCCTACGAGCAGTACTTC. It codes for CSARETRYPYEQYF.